This T cell receptor beta chain is drawn from a study of human thymus T cells. As to this clone: Its antigen is currently unknown.

Healthy Finnish infants undergoing corrective surgery for congenital heart defects were used as donors. TCRdb's copy holds only in-frame clones and misses some; the assay was immunoSEQ multiplex PCR. The repertoire consists of some 50,000 clones, with 95% occurring once and the leading ten covering approximately 0.17%. Study findings and constraints: Gene usage (both V and J) appeared biased in thymic and blood repertoires.

The CDR3 totals 15 residues. The trim removed 6 bases at V and 3 bases at J, leaving 6 bases unmatched. Germline CDR1 and CDR2: MNHEY and SVGAGI. V usage is TRBV6-5 and J usage is TRBJ2-3; TRBD2 matches 10 bases. The specimen sequenced was blood. This sequence originates from a girl under three years old with a congenital heart defect but otherwise immunologically healthy. CDR3 loop: CASRTGTSETDTQYF. For the CDR3, the DNA is TGTGCCAGCAGGACCGGGACTAGCGAAACAGATACGCAGTATTTT.